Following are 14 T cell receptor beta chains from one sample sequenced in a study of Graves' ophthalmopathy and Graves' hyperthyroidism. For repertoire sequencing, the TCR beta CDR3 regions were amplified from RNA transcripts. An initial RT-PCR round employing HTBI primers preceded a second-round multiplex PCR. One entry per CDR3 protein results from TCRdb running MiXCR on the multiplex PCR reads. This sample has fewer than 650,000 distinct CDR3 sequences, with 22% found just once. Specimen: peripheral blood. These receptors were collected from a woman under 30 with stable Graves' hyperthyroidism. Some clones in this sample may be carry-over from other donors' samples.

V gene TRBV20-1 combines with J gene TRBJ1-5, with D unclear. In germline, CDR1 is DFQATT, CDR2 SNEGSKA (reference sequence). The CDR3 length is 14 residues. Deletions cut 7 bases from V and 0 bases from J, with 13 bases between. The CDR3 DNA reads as TGCAGTGTTTGCGAACTCCATAGCAATCAGCCCCAGCATTTT. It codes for CSVCELHSNQPQHF.

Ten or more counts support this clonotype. The CDR3 sequence: CASSQELMGNQPQHF. CDR3 coding DNA: TGCGCCAGCAGCCAAGAATTGATGGGAAATCAGCCCCAGCATTTT. The rearrangement uses TRBV4-1 and TRBJ1-5; D is uncertain. Germline assignment: CDR1 MGHRA and CDR2 YSYEKL. Trimming left V 0 bases short and J 4 bases short, with 10 bases between. CDR3 length equals 15 residues.

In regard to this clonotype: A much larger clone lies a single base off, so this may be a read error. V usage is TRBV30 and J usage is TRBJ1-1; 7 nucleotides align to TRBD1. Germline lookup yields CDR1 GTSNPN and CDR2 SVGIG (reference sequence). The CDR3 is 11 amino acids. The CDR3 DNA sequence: TGTGCCTGCCAAGACAGGGCTGAAGCTTGCTTT. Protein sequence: CACQDRAEACF.

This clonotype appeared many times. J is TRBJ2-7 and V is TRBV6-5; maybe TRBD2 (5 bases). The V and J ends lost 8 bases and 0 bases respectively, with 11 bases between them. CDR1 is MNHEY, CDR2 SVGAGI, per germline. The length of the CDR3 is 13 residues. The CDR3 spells CASEPGSSYEQYF. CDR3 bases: TGTGCCAGCGAGCCGGGGAGCTCCTACGAGCAGTACTTC.

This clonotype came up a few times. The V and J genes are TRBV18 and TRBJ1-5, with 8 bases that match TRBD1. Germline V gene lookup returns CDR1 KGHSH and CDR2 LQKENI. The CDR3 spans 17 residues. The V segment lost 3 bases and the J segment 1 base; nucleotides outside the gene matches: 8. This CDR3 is CASSPPRTGTSNQPQHF. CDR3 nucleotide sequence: TGTGCCAGCTCACCTCCTCGGACAGGGACCAGCAATCAGCCCCAGCATTTT.

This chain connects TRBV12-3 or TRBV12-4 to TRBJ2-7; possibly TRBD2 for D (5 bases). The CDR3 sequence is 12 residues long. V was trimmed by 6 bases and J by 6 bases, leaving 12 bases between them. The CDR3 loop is CASRTAGREQYF. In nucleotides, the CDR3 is TGTGCCAGCAGAACGGCGGGTCGCGAGCAGTACTTC.

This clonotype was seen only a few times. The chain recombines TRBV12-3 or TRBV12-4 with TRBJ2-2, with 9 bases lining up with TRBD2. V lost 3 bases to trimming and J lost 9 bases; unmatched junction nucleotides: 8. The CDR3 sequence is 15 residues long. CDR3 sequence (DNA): TGTGCCAGCAGTTTCCGCGGGGGGGGAATGAGGGAGCTGTTTTTT. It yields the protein CASSFRGGGMRELFF.

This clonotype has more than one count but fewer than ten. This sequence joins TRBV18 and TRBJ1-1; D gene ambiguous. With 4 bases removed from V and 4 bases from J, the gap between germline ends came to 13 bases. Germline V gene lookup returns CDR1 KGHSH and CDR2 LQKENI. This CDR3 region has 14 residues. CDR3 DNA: TGTGCCAGCTCACGTGAGGGCGTCGGCACTGAAGCTTTCTTT. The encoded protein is CASSREGVGTEAFF.

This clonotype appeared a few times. CDR3 DNA sequence: TGTGCCAGCACCAATCCCCCTTCCGAGCAGTACTTC. Translating it yields CASTNPPSEQYF. The gene calls are TRBV6-2 or TRBV6-3 and TRBJ2-7; D gene ambiguous. This CDR3 spans 12 amino acids. V dropped 7 bases and J dropped 6 bases, with 13 bases sitting between them. The V gene's germline CDR1 is MNHEY and CDR2 SVGEGT.

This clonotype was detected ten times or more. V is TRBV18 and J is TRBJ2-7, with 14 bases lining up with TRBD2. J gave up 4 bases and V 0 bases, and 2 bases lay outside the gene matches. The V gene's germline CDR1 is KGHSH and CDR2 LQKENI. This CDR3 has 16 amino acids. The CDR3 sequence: CASSPPGLAGGYEQYF. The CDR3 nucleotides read TGTGCCAGCTCACCACCCGGACTAGCGGGAGGATACGAGCAGTACTTC.

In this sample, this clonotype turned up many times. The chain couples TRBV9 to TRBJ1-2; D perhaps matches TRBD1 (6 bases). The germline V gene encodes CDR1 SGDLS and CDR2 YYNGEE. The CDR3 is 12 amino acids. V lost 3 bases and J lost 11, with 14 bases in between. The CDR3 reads CASSGTGSLYTF. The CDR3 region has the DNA TGTGCCAGCAGCGGAACAGGGTCGCTGTACACCTTC.

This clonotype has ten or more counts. The DNA of the CDR3 is TGTGCCAGCAGTCGCCTCCTAGCGGGAGGGCCGGGGGAGCAGTACTTC. Amino acids: CASSRLLAGGPGEQYF. The chain combines TRBV28 with TRBJ2-7, with 12 bases that match TRBD2. This CDR3 region has 16 residues. With V trimmed by 5 bases and J by 7 bases, 12 bases remained unmatched. From germline, CDR1 is MDHEN and CDR2 SYDVKM.

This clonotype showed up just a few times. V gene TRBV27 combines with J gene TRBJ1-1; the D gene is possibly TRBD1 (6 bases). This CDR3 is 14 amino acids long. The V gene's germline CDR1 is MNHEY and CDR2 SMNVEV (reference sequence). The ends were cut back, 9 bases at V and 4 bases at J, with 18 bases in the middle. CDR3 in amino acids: CASRGGGGTTEAFF. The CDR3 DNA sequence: TGTGCCAGTAGGGGTGGGGGCGGGACCACTGAAGCTTTCTTT.

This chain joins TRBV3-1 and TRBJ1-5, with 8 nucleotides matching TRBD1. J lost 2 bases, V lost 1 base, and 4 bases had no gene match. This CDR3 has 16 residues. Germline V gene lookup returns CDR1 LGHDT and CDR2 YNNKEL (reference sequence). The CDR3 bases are TGTGCCAGCAGCCAAGGAGGACAGGGTGGCAATCAGCCCCAGCATTTT. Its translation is CASSQGGQGGNQPQHF.